The TCR beta chain described here comes from a study of cytomegalovirus exposure and HLA in healthy donors. Overall study context: As an earlier analysis found, about 179 million T cells yielded 95 million to 130 million unique TCR beta sequences.

The germline V gene encodes CDR1 DFQATT and CDR2 SNEGSKA (reference sequence). With 7 bases removed from V and 1 base from J, the gap between germline ends came to 8 bases. CDR3 length: 11 residues. Both 60 Vbeta primers and 13 Jbeta primers went into the PCR. The table came from immunoSEQ multiplex PCR; TCRdb's copy has only in-frame clones and leaves some out. The sample lists around 180,000 clones; over 75% were seen once. The material sequenced was PBMCs. The chain joins TRBV20-1 to TRBJ2-7; no reliable D call. The TCR comes from a man aged 18-30 years in good health and CMV-seronegative. CDR3 coding DNA: TGCAGTGTTGAGAAATCCTACGAGCAGTACTTC. Translating gives CSVEKSYEQYF.